The 18 T cell receptor beta chains listed next were all sequenced from one sample in a study of blood T cell repertoires in COVID-19. Assay used: immunoSEQ multiplex PCR; TCRdb lists only in-frame clones, some missing. Seen here are fewer than 60,000 clones, approximately 88% observed once, and the top ten hold over 9.5%. The sample consisted of peripheral blood. These receptors came from a human donor with active COVID-19. The donor label of this sample is uncertain.

This sequence joins TRBV19 and TRBJ2-1; D may be TRBD2 (6 bases). Germline loops: CDR1 LNHDA, CDR2 SQIVND (reference sequence). Trimming cost V 5 bases and J 4 bases, with 12 bases left between them. The CDR3 spans 14 residues. The CDR3 is CASSLGTDYNEQFF. CDR3 DNA sequence: TGTGCCAGTAGTCTCGGGACTGATTACAATGAGCAGTTCTTC. The variable domain in full, completed from reference TRBV19 and TRBJ2-1, reads DGGITQSPKYLFRKEGQNVTLSCEQNLNHDAMYWYRQDPGQGLRLIYYSQIVNDFQKGDIAEGYSVSREKKESFPLTVTSAQKNPTAFYLCASSLGTDYNEQFFGPGTRLTVL.

The chain employs TRBV29-1 and TRBJ1-3; TRBD1 is a possible D gene (5 bases). This CDR3 comprises 14 residues. In germline, CDR1 is SQVTM, CDR2 ANQGSEA. V gave up 6 bases and J gave up 3 bases, with 15 bases separating them. CDR3 in DNA: TGCAGCGTCTTGGACACCGGAGATGGAAACACCATATATTTT. It codes for CSVLDTGDGNTIYF.

The rearrangement links TRBV2 to TRBJ2-5, with D tentatively TRBD2 (5 bases). With 6 bases removed from V and 2 bases from J, the gap between germline ends came to 22 bases. Germline CDR1 and CDR2: SNHLY and FYNNEI. The CDR3 covers 17 residues. The CDR3 loop reads CASRARGDRNIQETQYF. The CDR3 coding sequence is TGTGCCAGCAGAGCCCGGGGTGACCGGAACATACAAGAGACCCAGTACTTC.

The chain joins TRBV12-3 or TRBV12-4 to TRBJ1-2, with 7 bases fitting TRBD1. The V gene end was trimmed by 7 bases and the J gene end by 3 bases; junction bases not matched to a gene: 2. This CDR3 region has 12 residues. CDR3 loop: CASKQGYYGYTF. Written as DNA, the CDR3 is TGTGCCAGCAAACAGGGGTACTATGGCTACACCTTC.

Only one count was recorded for this clone. This rearrangement joins TRBV6-2 or TRBV6-3 to TRBJ2-5; 9 positions agree with TRBD2. The CDR3 spans 16 residues. V trimming: 2 bases; J trimming: 2 bases; junction bases outside the gene matches: 6. Looked up from germline, CDR1 is MNHEY and CDR2 is SVGEGT. The DNA of the CDR3 is TGTGCCAGCAGTTACAAGGCGGGAGGGCCTCAAGAGACCCAGTACTTC. It encodes CASSYKAGGPQETQYF.

J is TRBJ2-1 and V is TRBV30; D gene uncertain. CDR3 size: 14 residues. The germline CDR1 and CDR2 sequences are GTSNPN and SVGIG (reference sequence). Trimming removed 0 bases at V and 9 bases at J, with 15 bases between. CDR3 DNA: TGTGCCTGGAGTGTAATTACGGTTTCTAGTGAGCAGTTCTTC. It specifies CAWSVITVSSEQFF.

As DNA, the CDR3 is TGTGCCAGCAGCCTAACCCCGGCGGGACAGTCTGGAAACACCATATATTTT. This translates into CASSLTPAGQSGNTIYF. This rearrangement joins TRBV7-6 to TRBJ1-3; 7 bases are shared with TRBD1. The CDR3 contains 17 residues. With V trimmed by 5 bases and J by 1 base, 11 bases remained unmatched. Germline values: CDR1 SGHVS, CDR2 FNYEAQ. The full variable domain, in which reference TRBV7-6 and TRBJ1-3 provide the parts outside the CDR3, is GAGVSQSPRYKVTKRGQDVALRCDPISGHVSLYWYRQALGQGPEFLTYFNYEAQQDKSGLPNDRFSAERPEGSISTLTIQRTEQRDSAMYRCASSLTPAGQSGNTIYFGEGSWLTVV.

The V call is TRBV19, the J call TRBJ2-3; D call uncertain. Germline V gives CDR1 LNHDA, CDR2 SQIVND (reference sequence). CDR3 length: 12 amino acids. V was clipped by 10 bases and J by 2 bases, with 10 bases between them. The CDR3 protein is CATRLDTDTQYF. The CDR3 DNA reads as TGTGCCACCCGACTGGACACAGATACGCAGTATTTT.

This clone was seen once. This chain joins TRBV21-1 and TRBJ2-7; TRBD1, the table's D call, lacks a check against the DNA. TRBV21-1 is given as a pseudogene. CDR3 length: 18 amino acids. CDR3 DNA: TGTGCCAGCAGCTTATACGATCAGGGGGAGGACGAATCCTACGAGCAGTACTTC. Its protein is CASSLYDQGEDESYEQYF.

The chain recombines TRBV2 with TRBJ2-7, with unresolved D. The CDR3 length is 13 residues. The V gene lost 5 bases and the J gene lost 1 base, with 9 bases spanning the gap. Germline V gene data show CDR1 as SNHLY and CDR2 as FYNNEI. Written as DNA, the CDR3 is TGTGCCAGCAGTCTTTTACTTTCCTACGAGCAGTACTTC. Its translation: CASSLLLSYEQYF. Full variable domain (missing parts from reference TRBV2 and TRBJ2-7): EPEVTQTPSHQVTQMGQEVILRCVPISNHLYFYWYRQILGQKVEFLVSFYNNEISEKSEIFDDQFSVERPDGSNFTLKIRSTKLEDSAMYFCASSLLLSYEQYFGPGTRLTVT.

CDR3 in DNA: TGTGCCAGCAGCTCCCGGTCGTCTGGGGCCAACGTCCTGACTTTC. This codes for CASSSRSSGANVLTF. The V gene is TRBV5-4, the J gene TRBJ2-6; no definite D call. V was shortened by 3 bases and J by 1 base, with 8 bases between the two germline ends. The germline CDR1 and CDR2 sequences are SGHNT and YYREEE (reference sequence). The CDR3 runs to 15 residues. The full variable domain, its missing parts supplied by reference TRBV5-4 and TRBJ2-6, is ETGVTQSPTHLIKTRGQQVTLRCSSQSGHNTVSWYQQALGQGPQFIFQYYREEENGRGNFPPRFSGLQFPNYSSELNVNALELDDSALYLCASSSRSSGANVLTFGAGSRLTVL.

This chain links TRBV6-5 with TRBJ2-5; TRBD1 agrees at 7 bases. J lost 3 bases, V lost 7 bases, and 11 bases had no gene match. Germline lookup yields CDR1 MNHEY and CDR2 SVGAGI. The CDR3 runs to 15 residues. The CDR3 DNA reads as TGTGCCAGCAACCTTGGCAGGGGGTGGGAAGAGACCCAGTACTTC. Translation: CASNLGRGWEETQYF.

This chain links TRBV10-1 with TRBJ1-1; D is uncertain. CDR3 length: 13 residues. Per germline, CDR1 WNHNN and CDR2 SYGVQD (reference sequence). The V and J ends lost 6 bases and 4 bases respectively, with 12 bases between them. CDR3 DNA: TGCGCCAGCAGGCAAGAAAGAGGCACTGAAGCTTTCTTT. This sequence encodes CASRQERGTEAFF.

This rearrangement joins TRBV11-3 to TRBJ1-2, with 9 bases that match TRBD1. The V gene's germline CDR1 is SGHNT and CDR2 YENEEA. The CDR3 length is 16 residues. V shed 4 bases, J shed 6 bases, and the junction held 12 bases outside the gene matches. The CDR3 loop reads CASSSGTGQILDGYTF. CDR3 coding DNA: TGTGCCAGCAGCTCCGGGACAGGGCAGATTCTCGATGGCTACACCTTC.

The V and J genes are TRBV6-5 and TRBJ2-7; a weak D match, TRBD1 (6 bases). CDR1 and CDR2 (germline): MNHEY, SVGAGI. The CDR3 has 14 residues. V gave up 6 bases and J gave up 5 bases, with 17 bases separating them. The CDR3: CASSLQGSFHEQYF. CDR3 DNA: TGTGCCAGCAGCCTACAGGGATCCTTCCACGAGCAGTACTTC.

The V and J genes are TRBV25-1 and TRBJ2-1; tentatively, D is TRBD2 (6 bases). Germline values: CDR1 MGHDK, CDR2 SYGVNS. Trimming pared 3 bases from V and 5 bases from J, leaving 23 bases between. The CDR3 covers 18 residues. CDR3 residues: CASSEPMFSAGKHNEQFF. DNA of the CDR3: TGTGCCAGCAGTGAGCCTATGTTTTCGGCGGGGAAGCACAATGAGCAGTTCTTC.

This chain links TRBV18 with TRBJ2-2; TRBD1 matches at 9 bases. Trimming cost V 6 bases and J 2 bases; bases outside gene matches: 1. CDR1 and CDR2 (germline): KGHSH, LQKENI. The CDR3 is made up of 14 amino acids. Written as DNA, the CDR3 is TGTGCCAGCTCTACAGGGGGCAACACCGGGGAGCTGTTTTTT. Translating gives CASSTGGNTGELFF.

The chain recombines TRBV6-2 or TRBV6-3 with TRBJ2-7, with 8 bases identical to TRBD2. The CDR3 has 15 amino acids. Germline V lookup: CDR1 MNHEY, CDR2 SVGEGT. V shed 0 bases, J shed 1 base, and the junction held 2 bases outside the gene matches. This CDR3 reads CASSYSGTRSYEQYF. CDR3 bases: TGTGCCAGCAGTTACTCGGGGACTAGGTCCTACGAGCAGTACTTC.